Only a few counts were recorded for the clone carrying this TCR beta chain. The target antigen is unknown. Generation of TCR cDNA used 5'RACE template switching (which added a universal primer site and UMIs). TCRdb analysed the 5' RACE reads with MiXCR anew, one entry per CDR3 protein. The sample shows about 58,000 distinct CDR3 sequences, about 6.6% of them seen only once. The data were taken from a study of T cells after yellow fever vaccination. As for the study in general: The fractions with low cell numbers were processed using SMART-Seq v4 Ultra Low Input.

Study results and caveats: A minor fraction of clonotypes spanned both CD4 and CD8 compartments. Clones that expanded after primary vaccination mostly reappeared after the booster (over 95% CD4, approximately 85% CD8).

Sequences were derived from CD8+ T cells sorted from PBMCs, sampled on the day of the first yellow fever vaccination. The clonotype was recovered from a man aged 18 to 30 who received the YFV17D yellow fever vaccine.

CDR3 DNA sequence: TGTGCCAGCAGTCCGAGGACGAACACTGAAGCTTTCTTT. Translating gives CASSPRTNTEAFF. The chain employs TRBV6-2 or TRBV6-3 and TRBJ1-1; D remains unclear. From germline, CDR1 is MNHEY and CDR2 SVGEGT. The CDR3 spans 13 residues. Trimming cost V 5 bases and J 1 base, with 8 bases left between them.